This T cell receptor (beta chain) was sequenced during a study of blood T cell repertoires in COVID-19. Study information: The United States, Italy and Spain were the sources of the acute and convalescent COVID-19 samples. T cells, B-cell-depleted T cells, or PBMCs provided the cDNA or gDNA that served as material.

In the authors' methods: The assay estimated nucleated cells by amplifying reference gene primers. The method was immunoSEQ multiplex PCR; TCRdb's version includes in-frame clones alone and lacks a portion of them. D and trimming were read from the DNA, whereas the V and J calls and clone size are those reported in that table. The top ten clones hold approximately 10% of a sample with roughly 330,000 clones, roughly 87% of them seen once. Patients of the Seattle cohort, enrolled during active infection, were followed longitudinally. V was cut by 2 bases and J by 2 bases, with 8 bases left in between. The CDR3 is 14 amino acids. Germline CDR1 is MNHEY and CDR2 is SVGAGI.

The source material was peripheral blood. This sequence was found in a man aged 30 to 39 with COVID-19, enrolled during active disease. The chain links TRBV6-5 to TRBJ2-3; D is possibly TRBD2 (5 bases). The CDR3 region has the DNA TGTGCCAGCAGTTACAACGGACTCACAGATACGCAGTATTTT. Translated, it gives CASSYNGLTDTQYF.